The source of this T cell receptor beta chain is a study of T-cell reconstitution after alpha-beta-depleted transplantation in children. Study results and caveats: When one year had passed after transplant, most T-cell counts and diversity came from newly produced T cells.

The library targeted TCRbeta and was prepared with unique molecular identifiers. MiXCR, applied by TCRdb to the PCR reads, yields one record per CDR3 protein. The sample has around 94,000 distinct CDR3 sequences, approximately 6% seen once. This CDR3 has 14 amino acids. Germline V gene sequence: CDR1 SQVTM, CDR2 ANQGSEA. Losses at the gene ends were 6 bases for V and 5 bases for J; bases not matched to a gene: 11. This clonotype was recorded many times. Its antigen remains unknown. This specimen consisted of PBMCs, mostly from graft donor cells, obtained 60 days after TCRalphabeta/CD19-depleted stem cell transplant. The chain uses TRBV29-1 and TRBJ1-1; TRBD1 aligns across 8 bases. This sequence was found in a female patient aged 2 to 10 who had a stem cell transplant for Fanconi anemia, so the T cells may come from the graft donor. CDR3 DNA sequence: TGCAGCGTAGCCAGGACAGGGAGGGGGACTGAAGCTTTCTTT. This translates into CSVARTGRGTEAFF.